This T cell receptor (beta chain) is drawn from a study of blood T cell repertoires in COVID-19. Across the whole study: Researchers got acute and convalescent COVID-19 samples from the United States, Italy and Spain.

Sequencing was performed with immunoSEQ multiplex PCR; in TCRdb, only in-frame clones are kept and a portion is missing. The sample has around 50,000 clones; 82% are singletons. The CDR3 covers 13 residues. Germline V CDR1 and CDR2: MGHRA, YSYEKL. Trimming at V came to 7 bases and at J to 6 bases, leaving 8 bases not matched to a gene. The receptor comes from a man older than 75 with COVID-19, enrolled during active disease. This sequence joins TRBV4-1 and TRBJ1-1; 7 bases are a match to TRBD1. The specimen sequenced was peripheral blood. The CDR3 loop is CASTSTGRAEAFF. CDR3 DNA: TGCGCCAGCACCTCGACAGGGCGGGCTGAAGCTTTCTTT.